This is a list of T cell receptor beta chains from one sample in a study of beta chain features in type 1 diabetes. TCRdb's table, derived via immunoSEQ multiplex PCR, lists solely in-frame clones and lacks some. The data contain about 240,000 clones, roughly 14% of them singletons. Specimen: naive CD4+ T cells from blood. The receptors shown here come from a man younger than 40 with type 1 diabetes. Both conserved end residues are part of each CDR3. D genes are given only for firm matches. The size entry is marked missing in some rows and otherwise reads once, few, many or a size class.

CDR3: CASSGRGTGELFF
DNA: TGTGCCAGTAGTGGAAGGGGTACCGGGGAGCTGTTTTTT
J: TRBJ2-2
V: TRBV19
D: -
size: -

CDR3: CASSLSVTSTYNEQFF
DNA: TGCGCCAGCAGCTTGTCGGTCACCTCGACCTACAATGAGCAGTTCTTC
J: TRBJ2-1
V: TRBV5-1
D: -
size: -

CDR3: CASSQYQQGGNQPQHF
DNA: TGTGCCAGCAGCCAGTATCAACAGGGGGGCAATCAGCCCCAGCATTTT
J: TRBJ1-5
V: TRBV4-2
D: TRBD1
size: few

CDR3: CASSLAQISYGYTF
DNA: TGTGCCAGCAGTCTCGCTCAGATTTCCTATGGCTACACCTTC
J: TRBJ1-2
V: TRBV5-6
D: -
size: -

CDR3: CASSPGTGTYEQYF
DNA: TGTGCCAGCTCACCTGGGACAGGGACCTACGAGCAGTACTTC
J: TRBJ2-7
V: TRBV18
D: TRBD1
size: few

CDR3: CASSLGGVRQGAYEQYF
DNA: TGTGCCAGCAGCTTGGGGGGGGTTCGGCAGGGGGCCTACGAGCAGTACTTC
J: TRBJ2-7
V: TRBV5-4
D: -
size: -

CDR3: CASSFSAGADTGELFF
DNA: TGCGCCAGCAGCTTCTCGGCGGGTGCCGACACCGGGGAGCTGTTTTTT
J: TRBJ2-2
V: TRBV5-1
D: -
size: few

CDR3: CASTLGTSGDEQFF
DNA: TGTGCCAGCACCCTTGGGACTAGCGGCGATGAGCAGTTCTTC
J: TRBJ2-1
V: TRBV7-9
D: TRBD2
size: few

CDR3: CASSLNTGELFF
DNA: TGTGCCAGCAGTCTCAACACCGGGGAGCTGTTTTTT
J: TRBJ2-2
V: TRBV6-5
D: -
size: -

CDR3: CASSLGTASNEKLFF
DNA: TGTGCTAGCAGCTTAGGGACAGCGTCAAATGAAAAACTGTTTTTT
J: TRBJ1-4
V: TRBV7-7
D: TRBD1
size: -

CDR3: CSADGLATGADTQYF
DNA: TGCAGCGCCGACGGGCTAGCGACAGGGGCAGATACGCAGTATTTT
J: TRBJ2-3
V: TRBV29-1
D: TRBD1
size: few

CDR3: CASSARDGGDYGYTF
DNA: TGTGCCAGCAGCGCGCGGGACGGCGGGGACTATGGCTACACCTTC
J: TRBJ1-2
V: TRBV9
D: -
size: few

CDR3: CASSLAGTSTDTQYF
DNA: TGTGCTAGCAGCTTAGCGGGGACTAGCACAGATACGCAGTATTTT
J: TRBJ2-3
V: TRBV7-7
D: TRBD2
size: few

CDR3: CASSHGLAGTYNEQFF
DNA: TGCGCCAGCAGCCACGGACTAGCGGGAACCTACAATGAGCAGTTCTTC
J: TRBJ2-1
V: TRBV4-1
D: TRBD2
size: -

CDR3: CASSLGTSGHTDTQYF
DNA: TGTGCCAGCAGCTTGGGGACTAGCGGGCACACAGATACGCAGTATTTT
J: TRBJ2-3
V: TRBV5-4
D: TRBD2
size: few

CDR3: CAWSRGHYGYTF
DNA: TGTGCCTGGAGCAGGGGGCACTATGGCTACACCTTC
J: TRBJ1-2
V: TRBV30
D: TRBD1
size: few

CDR3: CASSPTSGSSYNEQFF
DNA: TGTGCCAGCAGCCCGACGAGCGGTAGCTCCTACAATGAGCAGTTCTTC
J: TRBJ2-1
V: TRBV9
D: -
size: -

CDR3: CSVQDRTGGVYGYTF
DNA: TGCAGCGTTCAAGACAGGACAGGGGGCGTGTATGGCTACACCTTC
J: TRBJ1-2
V: TRBV29-1
D: TRBD1
size: few

CDR3: CASSQGRRQGAAKNIQYF
DNA: TGCGCCAGCAGCCAAGGTCGTCGACAGGGGGCAGCCAAAAACATTCAGTACTTC
J: TRBJ2-4
V: TRBV4-1
D: TRBD1
size: few

CDR3: CASSSGTGTDTQYF
DNA: TGCGCCAGCAGCTCAGGGACAGGGACGGATACGCAGTATTTT
J: TRBJ2-3
V: TRBV5-1
D: TRBD1
size: -

CDR3: CASSPVGDRGIMNTEAFF
DNA: TGTGCCAGCAGCCCCGTCGGGGACAGGGGTATCATGAACACTGAAGCTTTCTTT
J: TRBJ1-1
V: TRBV9
D: TRBD1
size: -

CDR3: CASSSSGSWIGADTQYF
DNA: TGTGCCAGCAGCTCTAGCGGGAGTTGGATTGGTGCAGATACGCAGTATTTT
J: TRBJ2-3
V: TRBV7-9
D: TRBD2
size: -

CDR3: CASSEDRGYSNQPQHF
DNA: TGTGCCAGTAGCGAGGACAGGGGCTATAGCAATCAGCCCCAGCATTTT
J: TRBJ1-5
V: TRBV19
D: TRBD1
size: few

CDR3: CASSPTGYEQYF
DNA: TGTGCCAGCAGTCCAACAGGGTACGAGCAGTACTTC
J: TRBJ2-7
V: TRBV27
D: -
size: -

CDR3: CASSYGTATNEKLFF
DNA: TGTGCCAGCAGTTACGGGACAGCAACTAATGAAAAACTGTTTTTT
J: TRBJ1-4
V: TRBV6-5
D: TRBD1
size: -

CDR3: CASSLADRDNEKLFF
DNA: TGTGCCAGCAGCTTAGCCGACAGGGATAATGAAAAACTGTTTTTT
J: TRBJ1-4
V: TRBV7-2
D: TRBD1
size: few